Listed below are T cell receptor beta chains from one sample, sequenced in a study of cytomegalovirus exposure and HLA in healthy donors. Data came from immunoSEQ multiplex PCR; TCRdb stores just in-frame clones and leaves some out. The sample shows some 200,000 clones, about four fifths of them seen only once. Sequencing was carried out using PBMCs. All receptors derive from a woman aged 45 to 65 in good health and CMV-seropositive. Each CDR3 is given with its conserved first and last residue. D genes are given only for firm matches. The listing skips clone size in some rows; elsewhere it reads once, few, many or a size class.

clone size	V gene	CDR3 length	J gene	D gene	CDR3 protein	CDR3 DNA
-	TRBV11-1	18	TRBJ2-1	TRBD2	CASSPGTSLPRPYNEQFF	TGTGCCAGCAGTCCCGGGACTAGCCTCCCGAGACCCTACAATGAGCAGTTCTTC
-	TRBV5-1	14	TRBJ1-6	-	CASRSQPEGSPLHF	TGCGCCAGCCGTTCACAACCTGAGGGCTCACCCCTCCACTTT
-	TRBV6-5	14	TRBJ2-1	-	CASRGGLPPGEQFF	TGTGCCAGCAGGGGGGGGCTGCCCCCGGGGGAGCAGTTCTTC
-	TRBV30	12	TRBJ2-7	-	CAWSTGEAEQYF	TGTGCCTGGAGCACAGGGGAGGCTGAGCAGTACTTC
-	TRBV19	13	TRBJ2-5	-	CASSRLVQETQYF	TGTGCCAGTAGTAGACTGGTTCAAGAGACCCAGTACTTC
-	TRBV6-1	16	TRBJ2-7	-	CASSERGGQAPYEQYF	TGTGCCAGCAGTGAAAGGGGGGGACAGGCTCCCTACGAGCAGTACTTC
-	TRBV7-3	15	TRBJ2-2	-	CASSLRGPPTGELFF	TGTGCCAGCAGCTTAAGGGGCCCCCCGACCGGGGAGCTGTTTTTT
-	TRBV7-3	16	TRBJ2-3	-	CASSLGVLGGTDTQYF	TGTGCCAGCAGCCTAGGGGTTTTAGGGGGAACAGATACGCAGTATTTT
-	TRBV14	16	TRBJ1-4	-	CASSHYGTLTNEKLFF	TGTGCCAGCAGCCACTACGGGACACTTACTAATGAAAAACTGTTTTTT
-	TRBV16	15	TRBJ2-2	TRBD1	CASSQYSGGTGELFF	TGTGCCAGCAGCCAATATTCAGGGGGCACCGGGGAGCTGTTTTTT
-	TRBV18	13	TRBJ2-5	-	CASSQVGAETQYF	TGTGCCAGCTCACAGGTGGGGGCAGAGACCCAGTACTTC
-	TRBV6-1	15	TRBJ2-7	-	CASSQTVYPSYEQYF	TGTGCCAGCAGCCAGACAGTATATCCTTCCTACGAGCAGTACTTC
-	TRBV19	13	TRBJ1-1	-	CASSIPGHFEAFF	TGTGCCAGTAGTATCCCTGGACATTTTGAAGCTTTCTTT
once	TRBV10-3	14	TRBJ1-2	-	CAISQVTGNYGYTF	TGTGCCATCTCCCAGGTAACAGGGAACTATGGCTACACCTTC
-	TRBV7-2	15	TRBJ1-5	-	CASSLVEGVNQPQHF	TGTGCCAGCAGCTTAGTGGAGGGAGTCAATCAGCCCCAGCATTTT
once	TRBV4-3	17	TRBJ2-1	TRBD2	CASSQGTSGGGRDEQFF	TGCGCCAGCAGCCAAGGGACTAGCGGGGGGGGCCGCGATGAGCAGTTCTTC
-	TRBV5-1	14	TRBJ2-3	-	CASSFETGTDTQYF	TGCGCCAGCAGCTTTGAGACGGGGACAGATACGCAGTATTTT
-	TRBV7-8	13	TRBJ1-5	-	CASSGNRAWPQHF	TGTGCCAGCAGCGGAAACAGGGCGTGGCCCCAGCATTTT
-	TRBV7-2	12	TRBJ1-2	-	CASSSSGGAGTF	TGTGCCAGCAGCTCGTCGGGGGGGGCCGGCACCTTC
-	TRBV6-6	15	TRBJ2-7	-	CASSYSTRSVYEQYF	TGTGCCAGCAGTTACTCGACAAGGTCGGTGTACGAGCAGTACTTC
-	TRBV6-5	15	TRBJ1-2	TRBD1	CASSYRDREDYGYTF	TGTGCCAGCAGTTACCGGGACAGGGAAGACTATGGCTACACCTTC
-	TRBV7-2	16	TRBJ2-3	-	CASSRYDSLSTDTQYF	TGTGCCAGCAGCCGGTACGATTCACTGAGCACAGATACGCAGTATTTT
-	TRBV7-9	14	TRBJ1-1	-	CSSSSRQMNTEAFF	TGTTCCAGCAGCTCCCGACAGATGAACACTGAAGCTTTCTTT
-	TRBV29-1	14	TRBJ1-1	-	CSVERRGGLPEAFF	TGCAGCGTTGAAAGGAGGGGGGGGTTGCCTGAAGCTTTCTTT
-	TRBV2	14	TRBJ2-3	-	CASLRLASGDTQYF	TGTGCCAGCCTCCGATTAGCGTCGGGAGATACGCAGTATTTT
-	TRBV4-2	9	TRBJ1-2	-	CAGPGGYTF	TGTGCCGGCCCGGGGGGCTACACCTTC
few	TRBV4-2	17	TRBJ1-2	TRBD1	CASSQDIGTGGFSGYTF	TGTGCCAGCAGCCAAGATATAGGGACAGGGGGCTTCAGTGGCTACACCTTC
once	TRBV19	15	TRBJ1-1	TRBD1	CASSITTGGVSSAFF	TGTGCCAGTAGTATAACGACAGGGGGCGTTTCGTCAGCTTTCTTT
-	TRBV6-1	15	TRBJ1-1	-	CASSLDSWEGTEAFF	TGTGCCAGCAGTCTAGACAGCTGGGAGGGCACTGAAGCTTTCTTT
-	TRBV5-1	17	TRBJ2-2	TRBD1	CASSADRVGSGTGELFF	TGCGCCAGCAGCGCGGACAGGGTTGGGAGTGGCACCGGGGAGCTGTTTTTT
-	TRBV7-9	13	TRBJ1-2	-	CASSKQGMDGYTF	TGTGCCAGCAGCAAACAGGGTATGGATGGCTACACCTTC
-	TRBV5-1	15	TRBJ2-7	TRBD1	CASSLAGQESYEQYF	TGCGCCAGCAGCTTGGCGGGACAGGAATCCTACGAGCAGTACTTC
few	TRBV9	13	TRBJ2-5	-	CASSVVTDATQYF	TGTGCCAGCAGCGTGGTTACAGACGCGACCCAGTACTTC
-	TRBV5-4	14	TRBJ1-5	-	CASTIDGANQPQHF	TGTGCCAGCACCATCGACGGAGCCAATCAGCCCCAGCATTTT
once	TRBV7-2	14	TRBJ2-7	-	CASSNQGTAYEQYF	TGTGCCAGCAGCAACCAGGGGACGGCATACGAGCAGTACTTC
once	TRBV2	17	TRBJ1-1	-	CASSEWLDAVSNTEAFF	TGTGCCAGCAGTGAATGGTTAGATGCGGTCTCGAACACTGAAGCTTTCTTT
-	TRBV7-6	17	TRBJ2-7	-	CASSPGRGVRAWGEQYF	TGTGCCAGCAGCCCGGGGAGGGGGGTCAGGGCTTGGGGTGAGCAGTACTTC
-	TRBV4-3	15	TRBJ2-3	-	CASSQAGGRGDTQYF	TGCGCCAGCAGCCAAGCGGGGGGCAGAGGTGATACGCAGTATTTT
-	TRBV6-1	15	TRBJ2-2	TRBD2	CASSGPGLATGELFF	TGTGCCAGCAGCGGCCCGGGACTAGCTACCGGGGAGCTGTTTTTT
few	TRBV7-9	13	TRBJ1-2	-	CASSLGESYGYTF	TGTGCCAGCAGCTTAGGAGAAAGCTATGGCTACACCTTC
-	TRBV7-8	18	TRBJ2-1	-	CASGPGTGYTGRGVEQFF	TGTGCCAGCGGACCCGGGACAGGGTATACAGGGCGGGGGGTTGAGCAGTTCTTC
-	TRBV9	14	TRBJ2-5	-	CASSVEGGQETQYF	TGTGCCAGCAGCGTAGAGGGGGGGCAGGAGACCCAGTACTTC
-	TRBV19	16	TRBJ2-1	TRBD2	CASMGLAGGTNNEQFF	TGTGCCAGTATGGGGCTAGCGGGGGGAACGAACAATGAGCAGTTCTTC
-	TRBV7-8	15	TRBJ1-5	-	CASSWGTGGSQPQHF	TGTGCCAGCAGCTGGGGGACGGGAGGCTCTCAGCCCCAGCATTTT
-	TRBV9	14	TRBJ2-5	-	CASSTRQAEETQYF	TGTGCCAGCAGCACCCGACAGGCTGAAGAGACCCAGTACTTC
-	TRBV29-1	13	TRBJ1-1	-	CSVVGRVDGEAFF	TGCAGCGTTGTGGGCAGGGTGGATGGTGAAGCTTTCTTT
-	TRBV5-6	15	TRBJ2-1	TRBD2	CASILSGGYYNEQFF	TGTGCCAGCATCCTTAGCGGGGGGTACTACAATGAGCAGTTCTTC
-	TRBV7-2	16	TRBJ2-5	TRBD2	CASSLVLAGGQETQYF	TGTGCCAGCAGCTTAGTACTAGCGGGGGGTCAAGAGACCCAGTACTTC
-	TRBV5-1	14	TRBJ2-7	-	CASSLRTQSYEQYF	TGCGCCAGCAGCTTGAGGACACAGTCCTACGAGCAGTACTTC
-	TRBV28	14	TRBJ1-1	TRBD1	CASTRQGARTEAFF	TGTGCCAGCACCCGACAGGGGGCGCGTACTGAAGCTTTCTTT
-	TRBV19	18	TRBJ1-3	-	CATRGPLGGNDQGNTIYF	TGTGCCACCAGAGGCCCTTTGGGAGGGAACGACCAAGGAAACACCATATATTTT
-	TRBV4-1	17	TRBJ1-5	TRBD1	CASSQRQGDMSNQPQHF	TGCGCCAGCAGCCAAAGACAGGGGGACATGAGCAATCAGCCCCAGCATTTT
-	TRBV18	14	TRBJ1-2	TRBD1	CASSPGQGEGGYTF	TGTGCCAGCTCACCGGGACAGGGCGAGGGTGGCTACACCTTC
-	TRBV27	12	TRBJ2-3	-	CASRYREGTQYF	TGTGCCAGCAGGTACAGGGAAGGTACGCAGTATTTT
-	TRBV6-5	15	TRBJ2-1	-	CASSYSKGGANEQFF	TGTGCCAGCAGTTACTCGAAGGGGGGGGCCAATGAGCAGTTCTTC
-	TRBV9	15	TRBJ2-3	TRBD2	CASSFSTSVTDTQYF	TGTGCCAGCAGCTTCTCGACTAGCGTAACAGATACGCAGTATTTT
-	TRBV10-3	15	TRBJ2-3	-	CATAVAGIGTDTQYF	TGTGCCACCGCCGTCGCGGGGATAGGTACAGATACGCAGTATTTT
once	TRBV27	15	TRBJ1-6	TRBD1	CASSLSRDRNSPLHF	TGTGCCAGCAGTTTATCCCGGGACAGAAATTCACCCCTCCACTTT
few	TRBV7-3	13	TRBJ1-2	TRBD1	CASSPGQGGGYTF	TGTGCCAGCAGCCCCGGACAGGGCGGTGGCTACACCTTC